This TCR beta chain is drawn from a study of cytomegalovirus exposure and HLA in healthy donors. Whole-study results and caveats: The study put some 160 TCR beta chains on its list as cytomegalovirus-associated. Later work found that TCR association rates differed between HLA loci; DRB1 had the most and HLA-C the fewest. Later analysis associated a missense DCLRE1C variant with TCR beta V- and J-gene trimming.

Though probably carrying unrecorded immune exposures, donors were nominally healthy at sampling. This clone has more than one count but fewer than ten. Antigen specificity is unknown. J gave up 2 bases and V 7 bases, and 6 bases lay outside the gene matches. CDR1 and CDR2 (germline): SGHTA, FQGTGA. The CDR3 is made up of 14 amino acids. Primers for the PCR totalled 60 Vbeta and 13 Jbeta. The data were produced by immunoSEQ multiplex PCR, yet TCRdb's version contains in-frame clones alone and is incomplete. The table shows under 100,000 clones, with around 77% occurring only once. Sequenced: PBMCs. The clonotype originates from a man in his fifties in good health and CMV-seronegative. V usage is TRBV7-3 and J usage is TRBJ2-7; 9 bases are shared with TRBD2. The CDR3 reads CASTPLAGPYEQYF. The CDR3 DNA reads TGTGCCAGCACCCCTCTAGCGGGGCCCTACGAGCAGTACTTC.